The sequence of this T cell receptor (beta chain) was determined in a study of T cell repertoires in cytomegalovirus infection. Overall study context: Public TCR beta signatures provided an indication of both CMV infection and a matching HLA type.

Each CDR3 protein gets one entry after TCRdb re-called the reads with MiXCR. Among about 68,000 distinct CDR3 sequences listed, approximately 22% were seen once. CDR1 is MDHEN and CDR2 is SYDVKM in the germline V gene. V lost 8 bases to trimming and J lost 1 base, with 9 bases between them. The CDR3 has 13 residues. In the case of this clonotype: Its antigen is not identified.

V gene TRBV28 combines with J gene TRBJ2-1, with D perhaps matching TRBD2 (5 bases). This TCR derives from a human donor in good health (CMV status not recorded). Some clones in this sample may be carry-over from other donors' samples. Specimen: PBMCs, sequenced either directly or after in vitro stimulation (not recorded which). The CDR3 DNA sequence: TGTGCCAGCGGGAGCGGATCCTACAATGAGCAGTTCTTC. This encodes CASGSGSYNEQFF.